What follows are 20 T cell receptor beta chains derived from one specimen sequenced in a study of T-cell memory formation after mild COVID-19. Using its own MiXCR run on the 5' RACE reads, TCRdb lists one record per CDR3 protein. The top ten clones hold about 40% of a sample with 85,000 to 130,000 distinct CDR3 sequences, 11% of them seen once. Sequencing input: PBMCs or a T cell subset sorted from them (not recorded which). The receptors come from a man aged 18 to 35 who had mild COVID-19 (a few samples of this study predate the infection). Cell type and time point are not known.

The sample holds many counts of this clonotype. The chain uses TRBV12-3 or TRBV12-4 and TRBJ2-1; D is unclear. V shed 6 bases and J shed 9 bases, with 15 bases lying between them. The CDR3 is 13 amino acids. The CDR3 nucleotides are TGTGCCAGCAGCCGCGATGGGGTCCGTGAGCAGTTCTTC. It specifies CASSRDGVREQFF.

This clonotype was seen more than once but under ten times. The CDR3: CASSPKTGSGSYEQYF. DNA of the CDR3: TGTGCCAGCAGCCCCAAAACAGGGTCGGGCTCCTACGAGCAGTACTTC. V usage is TRBV7-9 and J usage is TRBJ2-7; D might be TRBD1 (6 bases). V was pared by 5 bases and J by 0 bases, with 17 bases between. The CDR3 has 16 amino acids. The V gene's germline CDR1 is SEHNR and CDR2 FQNEAQ (reference sequence).

This chain uses TRBV2 with TRBJ2-7, with D tentatively TRBD1 (6 bases). V gave up 6 bases and J gave up 5 bases, with 17 bases separating them. Germline V CDR1 and CDR2: SNHLY, FYNNEI. CDR3 length: 14 residues. The DNA for the CDR3 is TGTGCCAGCAGAGGCGTCAGGGGTTACGACGAGCAGTACTTC. Protein product: CASRGVRGYDEQYF.

This clonotype was observed a handful of times. The chain combines TRBV7-6 with TRBJ2-5; the D is unclear. CDR1 is SGHVS and CDR2 is FNYEAQ in the germline V gene. This CDR3 is 14 amino acids long. V was shortened by 5 bases and J by 2 bases, with 12 bases between the two germline ends. The CDR3 DNA reads as TGTGCCAGCAGCCCCTTAAGCCTACAAGAGACCCAGTACTTC. Amino acids: CASSPLSLQETQYF.

This clonotype was counted ten times or more. This sequence joins TRBV7-3 and TRBJ2-1; D might be TRBD1 (6 bases). V was pared by 2 bases and J by 6 bases, with 17 bases between. Germline CDR1 and CDR2: SGHTA and FQGTGA. The CDR3 contains 16 residues. This chain's CDR3 is CASSLDVSGTFNEQFF. In nucleotides, the CDR3 is TGTGCCAGCAGCTTAGACGTGTCCGGGACATTCAATGAGCAGTTCTTC.

This sequence joins TRBV5-1 and TRBJ2-3; 8 bases line up with TRBD2. Per germline, CDR1 SGHRS and CDR2 YFSETQ. This CDR3 has 15 residues. V shed 4 bases and J 2 bases; nucleotides not matched to a gene: 6. CDR3: CASSVLSGDTDTQYF. Here the CDR3 DNA reads TGCGCCAGCAGCGTACTTAGCGGGGACACAGATACGCAGTATTTT.

The chain's CDR3 is CASSPDRVPYNEQFF. The CDR3 region has the DNA TGTGCCAGCTCACCGGACAGGGTACCCTACAATGAGCAGTTCTTC. The chain combines TRBV18 with TRBJ2-1; 8 nucleotides align to TRBD1. Germline trimming cut 3 bases from V and 2 bases from J; bases unmatched to any gene: 3. CDR3 size: 15 residues. Germline lookup yields CDR1 KGHSH and CDR2 LQKENI.

This clonotype has just a few counts. The chain has TRBV27 and TRBJ1-1; no firm D call. V was clipped by 0 bases and J by 2 bases, with 7 bases between them. CDR3 size: 14 residues. In germline, CDR1 is MNHEY, CDR2 SMNVEV (reference sequence). The CDR3 nucleotides are TGTGCCAGCAGTTTATCGACGGGAAACACTGAAGCTTTCTTT. Residues: CASSLSTGNTEAFF.

The rearrangement joins TRBV12-3 or TRBV12-4 to TRBJ2-1, with unresolved D. V lost 3 bases to trimming and J lost 5 bases, with 5 bases between them. There are 12 residues in the CDR3. The CDR3 DNA reads TGTGCCAGCAGTTTCACAGACAATGAGCAGTTCTTC. It specifies CASSFTDNEQFF.

This clonotype was counted between two and nine times. The chain has TRBV6-5 and TRBJ1-1; D possibly corresponds to TRBD1 (5 bases). Germline loops: CDR1 MNHEY, CDR2 SVGAGI. The CDR3 is 13 amino acids. Deletions cut 6 bases from V and 3 bases from J, with 11 bases between. The CDR3 nucleotides are TGTGCCAGCAGCGGGGGTTACCACACTGAAGCTTTCTTT. Protein sequence: CASSGGYHTEAFF.

Worth noting for this clonotype: At one end, the junction sequence differs from germline, possibly due to a read error. The rearrangement links TRBV7-7 to TRBJ2-5; 7 bases line up with TRBD2. This CDR3 contains 13 residues. Germline CDR1 is SSHAT and CDR2 is FNYEAQ (reference sequence). CDR3 coding DNA: TGTGCTAGCAGCTTAGCGCGGGAGAAGACCCAGTACTTC. It encodes CASSLAREKTQYF.

The V call is TRBV29-1, the J call TRBJ2-7; possibly TRBD1 for D (6 bases). Trimming left V 4 bases short and J 0 bases short, with 10 bases between. Germline CDR1 reads SQVTM; CDR2 reads ANQGSEA. This CDR3 comprises 13 residues. The CDR3 loop is CSVVKDSSYEQYF. The CDR3 nucleotides are TGCAGCGTTGTAAAGGACAGCTCCTACGAGCAGTACTTC.

This rearrangement joins TRBV4-3 to TRBJ1-2; D gene uncertain. Germline V gene data show CDR1 as LGHNA and CDR2 as YSLEER. The CDR3 sequence is 15 residues long. Trimming left V 0 bases short and J 3 bases short, with 11 bases between. As DNA, the CDR3 is TGCGCCAGCAGCCAAGATGACCAGCCCTACTATGGCTACACCTTC. It translates to CASSQDDQPYYGYTF.

This clonotype has more than one count but fewer than ten. The chain links TRBV7-2 to TRBJ2-1; 10 bases are shared with TRBD1. V shed 1 base and J 7 bases; nucleotides not matched to a gene: 4. This CDR3 spans 15 amino acids. Germline CDR1 is SGHTA and CDR2 is FQGNSA. The DNA of the CDR3 is TGTGCCAGCAGCTTAGAGTGGACAGGGGGGAATGAGCAGTTCTTC. It is translated as CASSLEWTGGNEQFF. The whole variable domain, remainder taken from reference TRBV7-2 and TRBJ2-1, is GAGVSQSPSNKVTEKGKDVELRCDPISGHTALYWYRQSLGQGLEFLIYFQGNSAPDKSGLPSDRFSAERTGGSVSTLTIQRTQQEDSAVYLCASSLEWTGGNEQFFGPGTRLTVL.

This clonotype turned up a few times. V usage is TRBV12-3 or TRBV12-4 and J usage is TRBJ1-1; D uncertain. Trimming pared 5 bases from V and 4 bases from J, leaving 8 bases between. There are 12 residues in the CDR3. DNA for the CDR3: TGTGCCAGCAGTACTCTGGGCACTGAAGCTTTCTTT. This codes for CASSTLGTEAFF.

This clonotype was picked up a small number of times. This chain uses TRBV2 with TRBJ1-1; tentatively, D is TRBD1 (5 bases). The germline V gene has CDR1 SNHLY and CDR2 FYNNEI. Trimming left V 4 bases short and J 4 bases short, with 16 bases between. The CDR3 runs to 15 residues. CDR3 in amino acids: CASSVVGRESTEAFF. For the CDR3, the DNA is TGTGCCAGCAGTGTCGTCGGCAGGGAGAGCACTGAAGCTTTCTTT.

This clonotype was detected ten times or more. The chain links TRBV5-1 to TRBJ2-5; TRBD1 matches at 7 bases. Germline loops: CDR1 SGHRS, CDR2 YFSETQ. The CDR3 consists of 15 residues. After removal of 4 bases from V and 1 base from J, the junction contained 7 bases not matched to a gene. CDR3 region: CASSPRDSTQETQYF. DNA for the CDR3: TGCGCCAGCAGCCCAAGGGACAGCACCCAAGAGACCCAGTACTTC.

The V gene is TRBV12-3 or TRBV12-4, the J gene TRBJ2-4; D is uncertain. Trimming removed 4 bases from V and 9 bases from J, with 19 bases in between. This CDR3 contains 15 residues. DNA for the CDR3: TGTGCCAGCAGTTCCTCCGGCCCGGGTCTGAGCATTCAGTACTTC. Translating it yields CASSSSGPGLSIQYF.

This clonotype came up many times. The chain uses TRBV7-6 and TRBJ2-7, with TRBD1 as a possible D gene (6 bases). Germline assignment: CDR1 SGHVS and CDR2 FNYEAQ. Trimming stripped 3 bases from V and 5 bases from J, with 17 bases between. The CDR3 runs to 15 residues. The CDR3 nucleotides are TGTGCCAGCAGCTTCGGGACACGGCCTACCAACGAGCAGTACTTC. Its protein product is CASSFGTRPTNEQYF.

The chain couples TRBV5-1 to TRBJ2-6; D perhaps matches TRBD1 (6 bases). V was cut by 1 base and J by 0 bases, with 14 bases left in between. Germline V gene lookup returns CDR1 SGHRS and CDR2 YFSETQ. This CDR3 contains 18 residues. The CDR3 DNA reads as TGCGCCAGCAGCTTGTATCAGGGGAACCCCTCTGGGGCCAACGTCCTGACTTTC. Its translation is CASSLYQGNPSGANVLTF.